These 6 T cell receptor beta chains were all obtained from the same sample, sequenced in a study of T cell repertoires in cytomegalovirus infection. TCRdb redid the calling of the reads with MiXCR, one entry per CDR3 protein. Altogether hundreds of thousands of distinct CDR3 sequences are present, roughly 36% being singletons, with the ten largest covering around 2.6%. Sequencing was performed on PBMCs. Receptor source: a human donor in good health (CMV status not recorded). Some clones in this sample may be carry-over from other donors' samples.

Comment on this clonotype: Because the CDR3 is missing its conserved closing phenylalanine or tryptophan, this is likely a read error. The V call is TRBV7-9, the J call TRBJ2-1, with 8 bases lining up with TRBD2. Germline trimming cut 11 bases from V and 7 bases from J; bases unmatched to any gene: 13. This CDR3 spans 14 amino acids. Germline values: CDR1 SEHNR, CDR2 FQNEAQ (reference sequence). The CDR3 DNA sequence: TGTGCCCTAAGTCCCCCCGGGGGGGAGAATGAGCAGTTCTTA. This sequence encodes CALSPPGGENEQFL.

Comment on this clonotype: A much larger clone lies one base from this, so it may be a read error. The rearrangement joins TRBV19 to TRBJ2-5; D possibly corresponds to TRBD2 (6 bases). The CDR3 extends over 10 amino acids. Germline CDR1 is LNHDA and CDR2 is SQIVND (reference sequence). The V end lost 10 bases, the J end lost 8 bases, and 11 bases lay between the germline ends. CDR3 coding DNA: TGTGCCACGAGGAGGGATACCCAGTACTTC. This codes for CATRRDTQYF. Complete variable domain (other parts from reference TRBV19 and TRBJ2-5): DGGITQSPKYLFRKEGQNVTLSCEQNLNHDAMYWYRQDPGQGLRLIYYSQIVNDFQKGDIAEGYSVSREKKESFPLTVTSAQKNPTAFYLCATRRDTQYFGPGTRLLVL.

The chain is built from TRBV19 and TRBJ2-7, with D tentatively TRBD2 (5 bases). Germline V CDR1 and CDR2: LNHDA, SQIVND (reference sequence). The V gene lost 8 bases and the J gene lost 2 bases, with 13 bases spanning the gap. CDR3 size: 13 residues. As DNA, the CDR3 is TGTGCCAGTGGTTGGACTCTAACCTACGAGCAGTACTTC. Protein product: CASGWTLTYEQYF.

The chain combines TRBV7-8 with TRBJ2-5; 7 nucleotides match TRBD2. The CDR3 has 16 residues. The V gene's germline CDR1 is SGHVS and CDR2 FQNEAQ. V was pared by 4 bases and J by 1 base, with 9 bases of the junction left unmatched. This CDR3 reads CASSSPSGAPQETQYF. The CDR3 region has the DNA TGTGCCAGCAGCTCACCAAGCGGGGCCCCCCAAGAGACCCAGTACTTC.

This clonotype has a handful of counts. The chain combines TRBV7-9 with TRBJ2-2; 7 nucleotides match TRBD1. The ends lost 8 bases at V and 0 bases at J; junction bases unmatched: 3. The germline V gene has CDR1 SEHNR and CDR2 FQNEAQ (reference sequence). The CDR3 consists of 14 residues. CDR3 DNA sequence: TGTGCCAGCGCCGGGACAGCGAACACCGGGGAGCTGTTTTTT. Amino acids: CASAGTANTGELFF.

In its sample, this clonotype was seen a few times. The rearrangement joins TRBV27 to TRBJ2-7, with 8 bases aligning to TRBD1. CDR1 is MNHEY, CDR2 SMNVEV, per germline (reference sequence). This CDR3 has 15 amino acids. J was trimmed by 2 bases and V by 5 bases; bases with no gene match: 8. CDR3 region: CASSTRTGRTYEQYF. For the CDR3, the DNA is TGTGCCAGCAGTACAAGGACAGGGCGCACCTACGAGCAGTACTTC.